These T cell receptor beta chains were read from a single sample in a study of T cell changes during pregnancy in multiple sclerosis. Generated by immunoSEQ multiplex PCR, the TCRdb table keeps only in-frame clones and is missing some. Here the sample spans approximately 24,000 clones, about nine tenths being singletons. Sequenced material: CD8+ T cells from peripheral blood mononuclear cells, taken in the first trimester of pregnancy. The receptors shown here come from a female donor in good health, enrolled as a control in a pregnancy study. The CDR3 runs from the conserved cysteine through the conserved F or W. The D gene is left open where the match is weak. Not all rows give a size; the values are once, few, many and, for expanded clones, a class.

j_call: TRBJ2-1
v_call: TRBV18
d_call: NA
clone_size: NA
cdr3_nt: TGTGCCAGCTCACCAACGGAGGGGGCGAGGCACAATGAGCAGTTCTTC
cdr3_aa: CASSPTEGARHNEQFF

j_call: TRBJ1-2
v_call: TRBV27
d_call: NA
clone_size: NA
cdr3_nt: TGTGCCAGCAGTTTATCGGGCAGGCTTAACTATGGCTACACCTTC
cdr3_aa: CASSLSGRLNYGYTF

j_call: TRBJ1-4
v_call: TRBV11-1
d_call: NA
clone_size: NA
cdr3_nt: TGTGCCAGCAGCTTAGAGAGGGATGAAAAACTGTTTTTT
cdr3_aa: CASSLERDEKLFF

j_call: TRBJ1-2
v_call: TRBV2
d_call: TRBD1
clone_size: NA
cdr3_nt: TGTGCCAGCAGTGAATTTCACCGGGGGACAGGGGATGGCTACACCTTC
cdr3_aa: CASSEFHRGTGDGYTF

j_call: TRBJ2-7
v_call: TRBV4-3
d_call: TRBD1
clone_size: NA
cdr3_nt: TGCGCCAGCAGCCAAGCCCGACAGGGCGAGCAGTACTTC
cdr3_aa: CASSQARQGEQYF

j_call: TRBJ2-5
v_call: TRBV25-1
d_call: NA
clone_size: few
cdr3_nt: TGTGCCAGCAGTGATGAAGGGGGAGGGGAGACCCAGTACTTC
cdr3_aa: CASSDEGGGETQYF

j_call: TRBJ1-1
v_call: TRBV30
d_call: NA
clone_size: NA
cdr3_nt: TGTGCCTGGAGTGTCGGGGAAGTGTCTGAAGCTTTCTTT
cdr3_aa: CAWSVGEVSEAFF

j_call: TRBJ2-7
v_call: TRBV28
d_call: TRBD1
clone_size: NA
cdr3_nt: TGTGCCAGCACCCAGGGACAGGGGGGAGACGAGCAGTACTTC
cdr3_aa: CASTQGQGGDEQYF

j_call: TRBJ1-2
v_call: TRBV25-1
d_call: TRBD1
clone_size: NA
cdr3_nt: TGTGCCAGCAGTGGCACACACCCTTTGACAGGGAACTATGGCTACACCTTC
cdr3_aa: CASSGTHPLTGNYGYTF

j_call: TRBJ2-5
v_call: TRBV4-3
d_call: NA
clone_size: NA
cdr3_nt: TGCGCCAGCAGCCAGGGGGACCAGGGGACAGAGACCCAGTACTTC
cdr3_aa: CASSQGDQGTETQYF

j_call: TRBJ1-2
v_call: TRBV11-1
d_call: NA
clone_size: NA
cdr3_nt: TGTGCCAGCAGCTTAACGGCGGGCCACTATGGCTACACCTTC
cdr3_aa: CASSLTAGHYGYTF

j_call: TRBJ1-4
v_call: TRBV6-5
d_call: NA
clone_size: NA
cdr3_nt: TGTGCCAGCAGTTACAGCGGAGCAACTAATGAAAAACTGTTTTTT
cdr3_aa: CASSYSGATNEKLFF

j_call: TRBJ2-5
v_call: TRBV7-9
d_call: NA
clone_size: once
cdr3_nt: TGTGCCAGCACCCCAGGGCCTGGGGAGACCCAGTACTTC
cdr3_aa: CASTPGPGETQYF

j_call: TRBJ2-7
v_call: TRBV27
d_call: TRBD1
clone_size: NA
cdr3_nt: TGTGCCAGCAGTTTAGGAGGACAGGGCAACGAGCAGTACTTC
cdr3_aa: CASSLGGQGNEQYF

j_call: TRBJ2-2
v_call: TRBV27
d_call: NA
clone_size: NA
cdr3_nt: TGTGCCAGCAGTTTACACAGGGCATATCCCGGGGAGCTATTTTTT
cdr3_aa: CASSLHRAYPGELFF

j_call: TRBJ2-2
v_call: TRBV28
d_call: TRBD1
clone_size: NA
cdr3_nt: TGTGCCAGCAGGGGGACAGGGGGCATCGGGGAGCTGTTTTTT
cdr3_aa: CASRGTGGIGELFF

j_call: TRBJ2-5
v_call: TRBV11-2
d_call: NA
clone_size: NA
cdr3_nt: TGTGCCAGCAGCTTAAGCGTCGGGCAAGAGACCCAGTACTTC
cdr3_aa: CASSLSVGQETQYF

j_call: TRBJ1-1
v_call: TRBV6-6
d_call: NA
clone_size: few
cdr3_nt: TGTGCCAGCAGTGATGGACAGAACACTGAAGCTTTCTTT
cdr3_aa: CASSDGQNTEAFF

j_call: TRBJ2-7
v_call: TRBV5-5
d_call: NA
clone_size: NA
cdr3_nt: TGTGCCAGCAACGAGGCGATCTACGAGCAGTACTTC
cdr3_aa: CASNEAIYEQYF

j_call: TRBJ1-4
v_call: TRBV15
d_call: NA
clone_size: NA
cdr3_nt: TGTGCCACCAGCAGAGGACGGGAAAATGAAAAACTGTTTTTT
cdr3_aa: CATSRGRENEKLFF

j_call: TRBJ1-2
v_call: TRBV7-7
d_call: NA
clone_size: NA
cdr3_nt: TGTGCTAGCAGCTTCAAACAGGGTTATGGCTACACCTTC
cdr3_aa: CASSFKQGYGYTF

j_call: TRBJ1-5
v_call: TRBV25-1
d_call: NA
clone_size: NA
cdr3_nt: TGTGCCAGCTCAGCAGGACTTAGCAATCAGCCCCAGCATTTT
cdr3_aa: CASSAGLSNQPQHF

j_call: TRBJ2-7
v_call: TRBV28
d_call: TRBD1
clone_size: NA
cdr3_nt: TGTGCCAGTCATCGGACAGGGGGGATCTACGAGCAGTACTTC
cdr3_aa: CASHRTGGIYEQYF

j_call: TRBJ2-7
v_call: TRBV5-6
d_call: TRBD1
clone_size: NA
cdr3_nt: TGTGCCAGCAGCTGGGACAGGGGCCCCTACGAGCAGTACTTC
cdr3_aa: CASSWDRGPYEQYF

j_call: TRBJ1-1
v_call: TRBV28
d_call: NA
clone_size: medium-sized
cdr3_nt: TGTGCCAGCAGCCCTCATACAGGGTTCGACACTGAAGCTTTCTTT
cdr3_aa: CASSPHTGFDTEAFF

j_call: TRBJ2-1
v_call: TRBV5-6
d_call: TRBD1
clone_size: NA
cdr3_nt: TGTGCCACCCTCGCCCGGGACAGGGCTGAAGAAGGTAATGAGCAGTTCTTC
cdr3_aa: CATLARDRAEEGNEQFF

j_call: TRBJ2-7
v_call: TRBV6-5
d_call: NA
clone_size: NA
cdr3_nt: TGTGCCAGCAGTTCCCCCCGTCTTCATACTCCCTGGGAGCAGTACTTC
cdr3_aa: CASSSPRLHTPWEQYF

j_call: TRBJ1-2
v_call: TRBV6-5
d_call: TRBD1
clone_size: NA
cdr3_nt: TGTGCCAGCAGTTACGACCTATACGGGACAGGGGATGGCTACACCTTC
cdr3_aa: CASSYDLYGTGDGYTF

j_call: TRBJ1-2
v_call: TRBV9
d_call: NA
clone_size: NA
cdr3_nt: TGTGCCAGCAGCGTCGACAGCGCCTATGGCTACACCTTC
cdr3_aa: CASSVDSAYGYTF

j_call: TRBJ2-1
v_call: TRBV9
d_call: NA
clone_size: NA
cdr3_nt: TGTGCCAGCAGCCAGAGGGTGGCGGACAATGAGCAGTTCTTC
cdr3_aa: CASSQRVADNEQFF

j_call: TRBJ1-1
v_call: TRBV11-2
d_call: NA
clone_size: NA
cdr3_nt: TGTGCCAGCAGCCACCCCCCCGGGACAATGGGCCACACTGAAGCTTTCTTT
cdr3_aa: CASSHPPGTMGHTEAFF

j_call: TRBJ2-7
v_call: TRBV6-5
d_call: NA
clone_size: NA
cdr3_nt: TGTGCCAGCAGTCCAACCGGGGGCTACGAGCAGTACTTC
cdr3_aa: CASSPTGGYEQYF

j_call: TRBJ1-3
v_call: TRBV14
d_call: NA
clone_size: once
cdr3_nt: TGTGCCAGCAGAACGTTGGGGCCGGACTCTGGAAACACCATATATTTT
cdr3_aa: CASRTLGPDSGNTIYF

j_call: TRBJ1-1
v_call: TRBV6-5
d_call: NA
clone_size: NA
cdr3_nt: TGTGCCAGCACCAAAGGGTTTGGGAGGACTGAAGCTTTCTTT
cdr3_aa: CASTKGFGRTEAFF

j_call: TRBJ1-1
v_call: TRBV28
d_call: NA
clone_size: NA
cdr3_nt: TGTGCCAGCAGCTACCAGGTTGAAAAAAAAGCTTTCTTT
cdr3_aa: CASSYQVEKKAFF

j_call: TRBJ2-2
v_call: TRBV27
d_call: TRBD1
clone_size: NA
cdr3_nt: TGTGCCAGCACCAACTGGAGAGGGACAGTCTACACCGGGGAGCTGTTTTTT
cdr3_aa: CASTNWRGTVYTGELFF

j_call: TRBJ2-7
v_call: TRBV11-3
d_call: NA
clone_size: NA
cdr3_nt: TGTGCCAGCAGCTTAGGGACAGCCACCTACGAGCAGTACTTC
cdr3_aa: CASSLGTATYEQYF